Below are 28 T cell receptor beta chains sequenced from a single sample in a study of blood T cell repertoires in COVID-19. Profiling relied on immunoSEQ multiplex PCR, and the TCRdb table lists in-frame clones only, not all of them. The data hold tens of thousands of clones, with 80% to 90% observed a single time. The sequencing sample was made of peripheral blood. The receptors originated from a human donor with acute or convalescent COVID-19. The donor label of this sample is uncertain.

The genes are TRBV18 and TRBJ1-1; D perhaps matches TRBD1 (5 bases). The CDR3 totals 14 residues. Trimming shortened V by 3 bases and J by 5 bases, and 13 bases separated the two germline ends. Germline assignment: CDR1 KGHSH and CDR2 LQKENI. CDR3 region: CASSPVEGRTEAFF. The CDR3 coding sequence is TGTGCCAGCTCACCGGTAGAGGGGAGGACTGAAGCTTTCTTT.

The V and J genes are TRBV27 and TRBJ1-2, with 10 bases that match TRBD1. Germline CDR1 MNHEY, CDR2 SMNVEV (reference sequence). The length of the CDR3 is 15 residues. The V gene end was trimmed by 0 bases and the J gene end by 3 bases; junction bases not matched to a gene: 1. The CDR3 coding sequence is TGTGCCAGCAGTTTATCCGGACAGGGGGACTATGGCTACACCTTC. It translates to CASSLSGQGDYGYTF.

The chain is built from TRBV21-1 and TRBJ1-2. TRBV21-1 constitutes a pseudogene. The CDR3 loop spans 19 amino acids. CDR3 in DNA: TGTGCCAGCAGCAAAGCGCTCGGGATCGCCTTGCTGGAGGACTATGGCTACACCTTC. It is translated as CASSKALGIALLEDYGYTF.

The genes are TRBV7-9 and TRBJ1-2; 9 bases are a match to TRBD1. V was pared by 2 bases and J by 4 bases, with 2 bases of the junction left unmatched. The CDR3 contains 14 residues. The V gene's germline CDR1 is SEHNR and CDR2 FQNEAQ (reference sequence). The CDR3 sequence is CASSLTGQGYGYTF. The CDR3 DNA sequence: TGTGCCAGCAGCTTAACGGGACAGGGCTATGGCTACACCTTC.

J is TRBJ2-3 and V is TRBV28, with 7 bases fitting TRBD1. This CDR3 has 15 amino acids. The germline gives CDR1 MDHEN, CDR2 SYDVKM. V gave up 5 bases and J gave up 3 bases; unmatched junction bases: 8. In DNA, the CDR3 is TGTGCCAGCAGTAAAGACAGGGAATGGACAGATACGCAGTATTTT. This codes for CASSKDREWTDTQYF. The entire variable domain, with the rest obtained from reference TRBV28 and TRBJ2-3, is as follows: DVKVTQSSRYLVKRTGEKVFLECVQDMDHENMFWYRQDPGLGLRLIYFSYDVKMKEKGDIPEGYSVSREKKERFSLILESASTNQTSMYLCASSKDREWTDTQYFGPGTRLTVL.

The V call is TRBV18, the J call TRBJ1-2; D remains ambiguous. The CDR3 is 15 residues long. Trimming took 2 bases from V and 2 from J, leaving 12 bases between them. Per the germline V gene, CDR1 is KGHSH and CDR2 is LQKENI. The CDR3: CASSPMREVNYGYTF. The CDR3, as DNA: TGTGCCAGCTCACCAATGAGGGAAGTGAACTATGGCTACACCTTC. Full variable domain (missing parts from reference TRBV18 and TRBJ1-2): NAGVMQNPRHLVRRRGQEARLRCSPMKGHSHVYWYRQLPEEGLKFMVYLQKENIIDESGMPKERFSAEFPKEGPSILRIQQVVRGDSAAYFCASSPMREVNYGYTFGSGTRLTVV.

This rearrangement joins TRBV5-4 to TRBJ2-5, with 8 bases matching TRBD2. The junction had 3 bases not matched to a gene; V was cut back by 0 bases and J by 5 bases. The CDR3 is 14 residues long. Germline loops: CDR1 SGHNT, CDR2 YYREEE (reference sequence). The chain's CDR3 is CASSLVSGVETQYF. The CDR3 bases are TGTGCCAGCAGCTTGGTTAGCGGGGTTGAGACCCAGTACTTC.

The chain combines TRBV11-1 with TRBJ1-5; TRBD1 matches 10 bases. In germline, CDR1 is SGHAT, CDR2 FQDESV (reference sequence). The ends lost 4 bases at V and 4 bases at J; junction bases unmatched: 1. This CDR3 contains 14 residues. CDR3 sequence reads: CASSSGQGNQPQHF. The CDR3 region has the DNA TGTGCCAGCAGCTCGGGACAGGGGAATCAGCCCCAGCATTTT.

This sequence joins TRBV6-1 and TRBJ1-4; 8 positions match TRBD1. Trimming at V came to 4 bases and at J to 8 bases, leaving 12 bases not matched to a gene. This CDR3 spans 16 amino acids. Germline V gene sequence: CDR1 MNHNS, CDR2 SASEGT. CDR3 in amino acids: CASSVQSGQGAEKLFF. CDR3 nucleotide sequence: TGTGCCAGCAGTGTCCAATCTGGACAGGGCGCCGAAAAACTGTTTTTT.

The chain uses TRBV5-1 and TRBJ2-2; 10 bases map to TRBD1. The CDR3 spans 16 residues. Germline-derived CDR1 and CDR2 are SGHRS and YFSETQ. The V and J ends lost 0 bases and 7 bases, in that order; junction bases with no gene match: 6. CDR3 residues: CASSLDDRGQNGELFF. In DNA, the CDR3 is TGCGCCAGCAGCTTGGACGACAGGGGGCAGAACGGGGAGCTGTTTTTT.

The J gene is TRBJ2-3, the V gene TRBV6-5; 11 bases map to TRBD2. Germline V CDR1 and CDR2: MNHEY, SVGAGI. The CDR3 runs 15 residues. V shed 6 bases and J 1 base; nucleotides not matched to a gene: 3. The CDR3 DNA follows: TGTGCCAGCAGGAGACTAGCGGGACGCACAGATACGCAGTATTTT. This encodes CASRRLAGRTDTQYF.

This chain links TRBV7-9 with TRBJ1-4, with D perhaps matching TRBD1 (5 bases). The CDR3 sequence is 14 residues long. The V end was cut by 7 bases, the J end by 8 bases, with 17 bases between. CDR1 and CDR2 (germline): SEHNR, FQNEAQ (reference sequence). CDR3 region: CASTRQYTDEKLFF. CDR3 bases: TGTGCCAGCACCCGACAGTATACAGACGAAAAACTGTTTTTT.

The J gene is TRBJ2-7, the V gene TRBV6-5; 7 nucleotides align to TRBD2. J lost 2 bases, V lost 6 bases, and 10 bases had no gene match. Germline CDR1 reads MNHEY; CDR2 reads SVGAGI. CDR3 size: 15 residues. The CDR3 loop is CASSPGPGGTYEQYF. CDR3 nucleotide sequence: TGTGCCAGCAGCCCGGGGCCGGGGGGAACCTACGAGCAGTACTTC.

This sequence joins TRBV4-1 and TRBJ1-5, with D possibly being TRBD1 (6 bases). Germline V gene lookup returns CDR1 MGHRA and CDR2 YSYEKL. CDR3 size: 14 residues. V lost 4 bases, J lost 3 bases, and 10 bases lay in between. The CDR3 here is CASSPGADNQPQHF. For the CDR3, the DNA is TGCGCCAGCAGCCCAGGGGCAGACAATCAGCCCCAGCATTTT.

This chain connects TRBV5-4 to TRBJ2-5, with 10 bases identical to TRBD2. CDR1 SGHNT and CDR2 YYREEE come from the germline V gene (reference sequence). The length of the CDR3 is 17 residues. V was pared by 0 bases and J by 5 bases, with 10 bases of the junction left unmatched. CDR3 nucleotides: TGTGCCAGCAGCTTGGTAGGGAGCGGGGGGGCCCGGGAGACCCAGTACTTC. Protein: CASSLVGSGGARETQYF.

The chain links TRBV27 to TRBJ2-1; D possibly corresponds to TRBD1 (7 bases). Germline CDR1 MNHEY, CDR2 SMNVEV (reference sequence). V was cut by 5 bases and J by 5 bases, with 13 bases left in between. CDR3 length equals 14 residues. CDR3 region: CASSVEGANNEQFF. The CDR3 DNA sequence: TGTGCCAGCAGTGTGGAGGGGGCCAACAATGAGCAGTTCTTC.

The V call is TRBV10-2, the J call TRBJ2-7, with 16 positions matching TRBD2. Germline V CDR1 and CDR2: WSHSY, SAAADI. V gave up 6 bases and J gave up 2 bases; unmatched junction bases: 10. CDR3 length: 18 residues. CDR3 sequence: CASRETPGLAGGPYEQYF. In DNA form, the CDR3 reads TGCGCCAGCAGAGAAACCCCGGGACTAGCGGGGGGGCCCTACGAGCAGTACTTC.

This clone was seen just once. Written as DNA, the CDR3 is TGTGCCAGCAGGCAGGGGGGAAGCAATCAGCCCCAGCATTTT. Translation: CASRQGGSNQPQHF. The chain recombines TRBV27 with TRBJ1-5; 7 bases line up with TRBD1. CDR3 length equals 14 residues. V dropped 6 bases and J dropped 1; count of bases not matched to a gene: 3. Germline V gene lookup returns CDR1 MNHEY and CDR2 SMNVEV (reference sequence).

As regards this clone: The sample carries other DNA sequences with the same CDR3. The gene calls are TRBV19 and TRBJ1-1; TRBD1 aligns across 8 bases. Looked up from germline, CDR1 is LNHDA and CDR2 is SQIVND (reference sequence). The CDR3 has 14 residues. V was pared by 6 bases and J by 2 bases, with 5 bases of the junction left unmatched. CDR3 loop: CASSNGQGNTEAFF. The DNA for the CDR3 is TGTGCCAGTAGCAACGGACAGGGCAACACTGAAGCTTTCTTT.

V and J are TRBV4-2 and TRBJ2-3; 9 nucleotides agree with TRBD2. Losses at the gene ends were 1 base for V and 7 bases for J; bases not matched to a gene: 9. CDR3 length: 16 amino acids. Per germline, CDR1 LGHNA and CDR2 YNFKEQ. The CDR3 bases are TGTGCCAGCAGCCAAGCGGTCGGCGGGGGGGCATATACGCAGTATTTT. The encoded protein is CASSQAVGGGAYTQYF.

This sequence joins TRBV9 and TRBJ2-3, with 8 positions matching TRBD2. Trimming removed 3 bases from V and 9 bases from J; junction bases left unmatched: 9. Germline CDR1 and CDR2: SGDLS and YYNGEE. CDR3 length: 14 residues. Here the CDR3 reads CASSGNWGLETQYF. The DNA of the CDR3 is TGTGCCAGCAGCGGAAACTGGGGACTAGAAACGCAGTATTTT.

This chain connects TRBV2 to TRBJ1-1, with D possibly TRBD1 on 6 matching bases. V lost 5 bases to trimming and J lost 1 base, with 11 bases between them. CDR3 length: 14 amino acids. Germline values: CDR1 SNHLY, CDR2 FYNNEI. CDR3 in DNA: TGTGCCAGCAGTTCAGGGGCCGGGAACACTGAAGCTTTCTTT. Protein product: CASSSGAGNTEAFF.

This chain connects TRBV9 to TRBJ2-4; no clear D gene. CDR3 length: 14 residues. Trimming removed 4 bases at V and 0 bases at J, with 8 bases between. Per the germline V gene, CDR1 is SGDLS and CDR2 is YYNGEE. The chain's CDR3 is CASSPRLAKNIQYF. The CDR3 DNA sequence: TGTGCCAGCAGCCCCCGTCTAGCCAAAAACATTCAGTACTTC.

The chain is built from TRBV27 and TRBJ2-7; TRBD2 matches 7 bases. Looked up from germline, CDR1 is MNHEY and CDR2 is SMNVEV (reference sequence). J was trimmed by 2 bases and V by 5 bases; bases with no gene match: 9. This CDR3 has 15 residues. The CDR3 loop is CASSLTAGRPYEQYF. In nucleotides, the CDR3 is TGTGCCAGCAGTCTCACAGCGGGGCGGCCCTACGAGCAGTACTTC.

Written as DNA, the CDR3 is TGTGCCAGCAGCTTAATCCGGACAGGGGGTATCGGGGAGCTGTTTTTT. It specifies CASSLIRTGGIGELFF. This chain connects TRBV28 to TRBJ2-2, with 10 bases fitting TRBD1. The CDR3 is 16 residues long. CDR1 and CDR2 (germline): MDHEN, SYDVKM. Trimming took 6 bases from V and 7 from J; bases not matched to a gene: 11.

The genes are TRBV4-3 and TRBJ2-7; no reliable D call. Trimming removed 1 base from V and 1 base from J, with 8 bases in between. This CDR3 spans 14 amino acids. Germline CDR1 LGHNA, CDR2 YSLEER. CDR3 sequence: CASSQALGSYEQYF. CDR3 DNA sequence: TGCGCCAGCAGCCAAGCCCTAGGATCCTACGAGCAGTACTTC.

This clone came up once. The chain uses TRBV9 and TRBJ1-1, with D perhaps matching TRBD1 (5 bases). In germline, CDR1 is SGDLS, CDR2 YYNGEE. The CDR3 extends over 15 amino acids. With 0 bases removed from V and 5 bases from J, the gap between germline ends came to 14 bases. CDR3 region: CASSVGRGEGTEAFF. The DNA for the CDR3 is TGTGCCAGCAGCGTAGGGAGGGGTGAGGGGACTGAAGCTTTCTTT.

This clone has just a few counts. V usage is TRBV24-1 and J usage is TRBJ2-3; D might be TRBD1 (6 bases). This CDR3 has 15 amino acids. V lost 5 bases, J lost 2 bases, and 13 bases lay in between. CDR1 is KGHDR, CDR2 SFDVKD, per germline. This CDR3 is CATSGTGHPTDTQYF. CDR3 coding DNA: TGTGCCACCAGTGGCACGGGACACCCCACAGATACGCAGTATTTT.